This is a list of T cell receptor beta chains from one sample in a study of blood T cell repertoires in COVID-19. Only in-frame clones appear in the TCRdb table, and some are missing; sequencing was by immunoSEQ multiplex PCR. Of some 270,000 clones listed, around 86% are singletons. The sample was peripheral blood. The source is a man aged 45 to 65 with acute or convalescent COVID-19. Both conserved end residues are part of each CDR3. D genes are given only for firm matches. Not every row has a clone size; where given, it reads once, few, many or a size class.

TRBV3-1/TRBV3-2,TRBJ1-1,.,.,CASSLPQSRDEAFF,TGTGCCAGCAGCCTCCCCCAGTCCAGGGATGAAGCTTTCTTT
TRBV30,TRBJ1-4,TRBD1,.,CAWRDRGRHEKLFF,TGTGCCTGGAGAGACAGGGGGCGACACGAAAAACTGTTTTTT
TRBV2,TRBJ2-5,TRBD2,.,CASSQRLAVSETQYF,TGTGCCAGCAGTCAGAGACTAGCGGTATCGGAGACCCAGTACTTC
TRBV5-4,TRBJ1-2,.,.,CASSFPDRFRRGYTF,TGTGCCAGCAGCTTTCCCGACAGGTTCCGGCGTGGCTACACCTTC
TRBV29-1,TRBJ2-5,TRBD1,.,CSGHLPTGVQETQYF,TGCAGCGGTCACTTACCTACAGGGGTCCAAGAGACCCAGTACTTC
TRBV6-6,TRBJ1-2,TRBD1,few,CASSYTTGAYGYTF,TGTGCCAGCAGTTACACTACAGGGGCCTATGGCTACACCTTC
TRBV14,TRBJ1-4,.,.,CASSTTGFPYSTNEKLFF,TGTGCCAGCAGCACGACCGGGTTCCCCTACTCCACTAATGAAAAACTGTTTTTT
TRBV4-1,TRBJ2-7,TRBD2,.,CASSQASGARSYEQYF,TGCGCCAGCAGCCAAGCGAGCGGGGCCCGCTCCTACGAGCAGTACTTC
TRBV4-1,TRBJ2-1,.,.,CASSQWDTSSYNEQFF,TGCGCCAGCAGCCAATGGGACACCAGCTCCTACAATGAGCAGTTCTTC
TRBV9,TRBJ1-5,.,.,CASSVDGGGQPQHF,TGTGCCAGCAGCGTAGATGGGGGCGGACAGCCCCAGCATTTT
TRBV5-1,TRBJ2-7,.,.,CASSLAQGSYEQYF,TGCGCCAGCAGCTTGGCGCAGGGTTCCTACGAGCAGTACTTC